A single sample is the source of the 22 T cell receptor beta chains below, sequenced in a study of blood T cell repertoires in COVID-19. Measured with immunoSEQ multiplex PCR; TCRdb has only the in-frame clones, and not every one. Of 270,000 or so clones listed, 86% were seen once; the top ten hold under 3.5%. Material for sequencing was peripheral blood. These receptors were collected from a woman in her twenties or thirties with active or convalescent COVID-19.

This sequence joins TRBV30 and TRBJ2-5; a possible D gene is TRBD2 (5 bases). Trimming stripped 1 base from V and 7 bases from J, with 13 bases between. This CDR3 spans 13 amino acids. Germline V CDR1 and CDR2: GTSNPN, SVGIG (reference sequence). This CDR3 is CAWSGEIAGTQYF. The DNA for the CDR3 is TGTGCCTGGAGTGGGGAGATAGCAGGGACCCAGTACTTC.

The chain uses TRBV30 and TRBJ1-2; 10 bases align to TRBD1. The J segment lost 6 bases and the V segment lost 8 bases, leaving 9 bases of the junction unmatched. The CDR3 has 13 residues. CDR1 is GTSNPN, CDR2 SVGIG, per germline (reference sequence). The CDR3 region is CARWDRGLDGYTF. CDR3 coding DNA: TGTGCCCGGTGGGACAGGGGATTAGATGGCTACACCTTC.

V usage is TRBV10-3 and J usage is TRBJ2-7, with 8 bases matching TRBD2. The germline CDR1 and CDR2 sequences are ENHRY and SYGVKD. CDR3 size: 13 residues. V shed 8 bases and J 5 bases; nucleotides not matched to a gene: 8. In nucleotides, the CDR3 is TGTGCCATCTCGAGCGGGGGAAAAAACGAGCAGTACTTC. This gives the protein CAISSGGKNEQYF.

The gene calls are TRBV21-1 and TRBJ2-3; the DNA was not compared with TRBD2, the D call given in the table. TRBV21-1 is a pseudogene. The CDR3 has 15 amino acids. CDR3 protein: CASSNGGGYTDTQYF. The CDR3 DNA sequence: TGTGCCAGCAGCAACGGCGGGGGTTACACAGATACGCAGTATTTT.

This chain joins TRBV4-3 and TRBJ2-1; D gene ambiguous. This CDR3 has 15 amino acids. Germline CDR1 LGHNA, CDR2 YSLEER. Trimming took 0 bases from V and 3 from J, leaving 9 bases between them. CDR3 region: CASSQDTVLYNEQFF. For the CDR3, the DNA is TGCGCCAGCAGCCAAGATACAGTCCTCTACAATGAGCAGTTCTTC.

The V gene is TRBV18, the J gene TRBJ2-7; 8 bases align to TRBD2. Per the germline V gene, CDR1 is KGHSH and CDR2 is LQKENI. The CDR3 has 15 residues. V was clipped by 3 bases and J by 1 base; unmatched bases: 5. The CDR3 loop reads CASSPSRGGSYEQYF. For the CDR3, the DNA is TGTGCCAGCTCACCCAGTCGGGGGGGATCCTACGAGCAGTACTTC.

V and J are TRBV5-8 and TRBJ2-4; 8 bases are shared with TRBD1. Trimming took 4 bases from V and 6 from J; bases not matched to a gene: 9. The V gene's germline CDR1 is SGHTS and CDR2 YDEGEE. CDR3 length equals 15 residues. The CDR3 spells CASSLWTGMINIQYF. For the CDR3, the DNA is TGTGCCAGCAGCCTGTGGACAGGGATGATAAACATTCAGTACTTC.

Only a few counts were recorded for this clone. The chain uses TRBV6-2 or TRBV6-3 and TRBJ1-5; D is unclear. The V gene's germline CDR1 is MNHEY and CDR2 SVGEGT. This CDR3 comprises 12 residues. V shed 5 bases and J shed 5 bases, with 7 bases lying between them. CDR3 sequence: CASSRADQPQHF. For the CDR3, the DNA is TGTGCCAGCAGTCGCGCCGATCAGCCCCAGCATTTT.

A remark on this clone: The junction and the germline gene differ at one end; a read error may be behind it. This chain links TRBV19 with TRBJ1-4; D is undetermined. Germline V lookup: CDR1 LNHDA, CDR2 SQIVND (reference sequence). The CDR3 covers 11 residues. The CDR3 coding sequence is TGTGCCAGTAGGAGAAATGAAAACCTGTTTTTT. Its translation is CASRRNENLFF.

This clone has a handful of counts. The chain has TRBV13 and TRBJ1-3; no firm D call. Germline V CDR1 and CDR2: PRHDT, FYEKMQ (reference sequence). This CDR3 contains 11 residues. The V end lost 5 bases, the J end lost 3 bases, and 2 bases lay between the germline ends. For the CDR3, the DNA is TGTGCCAGCAGCCTTGGAAACACCATATATTTT. It codes for CASSLGNTIYF.

The chain joins TRBV19 to TRBJ1-6, with D unresolved. V lost 3 bases and J 6 bases, leaving 9 bases between the germline ends. The CDR3 is made up of 14 amino acids. Germline values: CDR1 LNHDA, CDR2 SQIVND (reference sequence). DNA for the CDR3: TGTGCCAGTAGTATTGGGCAGACTAATTCACCCCTCCACTTT. This translates into CASSIGQTNSPLHF.

The chain joins TRBV24-1 to TRBJ2-5; 12 bases line up with TRBD2. CDR3 size: 19 residues. V dropped 1 base and J dropped 5; count of bases not matched to a gene: 13. Germline V CDR1 and CDR2: KGHDR, SFDVKD. The CDR3, as DNA: TGTGCCACCAGTGATTTTTTAGCCTCTAGCGGGGGGGTGTGGGAGACCCAGTACTTC. Encoded protein: CATSDFLASSGGVWETQYF.

The chain employs TRBV28 and TRBJ1-2; TRBD1 aligns across 7 bases. Germline V gene lookup returns CDR1 MDHEN and CDR2 SYDVKM. V lost 1 base and J lost 6; bases outside the gene matches: 5. The CDR3 runs to 14 residues. DNA of the CDR3: TGTGCCAGCAGTTTATCGACAGGGTGGGATGGCTACACCTTC. It translates to CASSLSTGWDGYTF.

This clone was counted once. This chain uses TRBV12-3 or TRBV12-4 with TRBJ1-2; D is unclear. Trimming stripped 3 bases from V and 4 bases from J, with 6 bases between. This CDR3 has 12 residues. DNA for the CDR3: TGTGCCAGCAGTTTCCCAGGCTATGGCTACACCTTC. Translation gives CASSFPGYGYTF.

This clone occurred a few times. This chain connects TRBV5-1 to TRBJ1-6; 7 bases agree with TRBD1. Germline CDR1 and CDR2: SGHRS and YFSETQ. This CDR3 comprises 15 residues. The ends lost 3 bases at V and 6 bases at J; junction bases unmatched: 6. CDR3 in amino acids: CASSSLTGSNSPLHF. CDR3 nucleotide sequence: TGCGCCAGCAGCTCGCTGACAGGGAGTAATTCACCCCTCCACTTT.

The chain couples TRBV2 to TRBJ2-2; TRBD2 might be the D (5 bases). Germline lookup yields CDR1 SNHLY and CDR2 FYNNEI. The CDR3 has 15 amino acids. The V gene lost 4 bases and the J gene lost 5 bases, with 14 bases spanning the gap. CDR3 loop: CASSVGVGGTGELFF. CDR3 DNA sequence: TGTGCCAGCAGTGTAGGAGTAGGAGGAACCGGGGAGCTGTTTTTT.

CDR3 DNA: TGTGCCAGCAGCTTGGCCGTCAGGACAGGAAACACCATATATTTT. Protein product: CASSLAVRTGNTIYF. This chain connects TRBV5-6 to TRBJ1-3; possible D gene TRBD1, 5 bases. The CDR3 has 15 amino acids. The germline gives CDR1 SGHDT, CDR2 YYEEEE. V lost 0 bases and J lost 4, with 11 bases in between.

The chain has TRBV5-1 and TRBJ2-2, with TRBD1 identical over 10 bases. The germline CDR1 and CDR2 sequences are SGHRS and YFSETQ. V lost 2 bases and J lost 5; bases outside the gene matches: 3. This CDR3 comprises 15 residues. Here the CDR3 reads CASSFRDRGTGELFF. The CDR3 DNA follows: TGCGCCAGCAGCTTCCGGGACAGGGGAACCGGGGAGCTGTTTTTT.

The rearrangement joins TRBV19 to TRBJ2-1; 9 bases align to TRBD1. The CDR3 consists of 14 residues. V lost 11 bases to trimming and J lost 4 bases; unmatched junction nucleotides: 9. Germline V gives CDR1 LNHDA, CDR2 SQIVND (reference sequence). CDR3 protein: CAVSRDRAYNEQFF. CDR3 coding DNA: TGTGCCGTCTCCCGGGACAGGGCATACAATGAGCAGTTCTTC.

The rearrangement uses TRBV28 and TRBJ1-2; the match to TRBD1 covers 10 bases. The V and J ends lost 4 bases and 8 bases, in that order; junction bases with no gene match: 7. Germline CDR1 and CDR2: MDHEN and SYDVKM. The length of the CDR3 is 14 residues. In DNA form, the CDR3 reads TGTGCCAGCAGTTCGGGACAGGGGAGGAAAGGCTACACCTTC. Its translation: CASSSGQGRKGYTF.

The V call is TRBV30, the J call TRBJ1-2; no firm D call. Trimming took off 6 bases at V and 4 bases at J, with 9 bases between the two ends. CDR1 is GTSNPN and CDR2 is SVGIG in the germline V gene (reference sequence). The CDR3 runs 11 residues. CDR3 loop: CACTAFYGYTF. The CDR3 nucleotides read TGTGCCTGTACAGCTTTCTATGGCTACACCTTC.

The gene calls are TRBV19 and TRBJ2-5; 8 positions agree with TRBD2. Trimming removed 7 bases from V and 4 bases from J; junction bases left unmatched: 5. This CDR3 contains 13 residues. The V gene's germline CDR1 is LNHDA and CDR2 SQIVND (reference sequence). The CDR3 DNA reads as TGTGCCAGTACCGGGGGGGCCTCAGAGACCCAGTACTTC. Residues: CASTGGASETQYF.